Sequencing of this T cell receptor (beta chain) was carried out in a study of response to subunit inactivated influenza vaccine. As concerns this clonotype: Its matching antigen is unknown.

TCRdb passed the RT-PCR reads through MiXCR, listing each CDR3 protein once. In the table there are approximately 680,000 distinct CDR3 sequences, less than 20% of which are singletons. Study-wide results and limits: Seasonal influenza vaccination, on each occasion, was suggested by the authors to recruit few new T cells.

The CDR3 totals 13 residues. Germline values: CDR1 LNHNV, CDR2 YYDKDF (reference sequence). Deletions cut 4 bases from V and 9 bases from J, with 14 bases between. The V and J genes are TRBV15 and TRBJ2-3, with D perhaps matching TRBD1 or TRBD2 (5 bases each). The sequence came from a man over 45 who received an inactivated influenza vaccine. The material sequenced was PBMCs from blood, taken roughly 12 days after vaccination. The CDR3 bases are TGTGCCACCAGCAAACAGGACTTACCAACGCAGTATTTT. Amino acid sequence: CATSKQDLPTQYF.